This T cell receptor beta chain was sequenced for a study of OX40 agonist ivuxolimab in advanced cancers. Study-wide context: A partial response was reached by three patients: one with hepatocellular carcinoma and two with cutaneous melanoma.

CDR3 length: 14 amino acids. The germline V gene has CDR1 SNHLY and CDR2 FYNNEI. J gave up 5 bases and V 11 bases, and 9 bases lay outside the gene matches. Comments on this clone: Its specificity is not known.

This table comes from immunoSEQ multiplex PCR, and its TCRdb copy is limited to in-frame clones, with some not included. The sample shows roughly 70,000 clones, approximately 90% of them seen only once. The study, taken as a whole, reports: Antigen targets of the expanded peripheral T cells went undetermined.

The chain has TRBV2 and TRBJ2-2, with 9 bases matching TRBD1. The sequencing used CD4+ or CD8+ T cells sorted from blood, collected in a trial of the OX40 agonist ivuxolimab. The clonotype originates from an adult with an advanced solid tumor such as melanoma, head and neck, liver or kidney cancer. The chain's CDR3 is CAARGQGKTGELFF. DNA of the CDR3: TGTGCCGCGAGAGGACAGGGGAAGACCGGGGAGCTGTTTTTT.